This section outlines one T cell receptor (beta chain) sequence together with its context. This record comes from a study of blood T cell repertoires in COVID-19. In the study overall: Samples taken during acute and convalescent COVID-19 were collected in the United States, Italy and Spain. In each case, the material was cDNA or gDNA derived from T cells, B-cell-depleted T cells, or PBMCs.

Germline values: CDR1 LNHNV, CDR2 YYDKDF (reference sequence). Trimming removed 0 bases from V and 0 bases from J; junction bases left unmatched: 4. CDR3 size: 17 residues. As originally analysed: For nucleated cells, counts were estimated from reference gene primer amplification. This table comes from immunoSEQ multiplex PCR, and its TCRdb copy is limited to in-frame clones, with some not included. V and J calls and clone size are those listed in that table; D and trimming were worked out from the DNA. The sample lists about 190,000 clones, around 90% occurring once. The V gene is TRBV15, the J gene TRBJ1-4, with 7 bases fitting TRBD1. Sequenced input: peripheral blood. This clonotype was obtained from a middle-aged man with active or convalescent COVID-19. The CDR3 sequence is CATSRDRQGATNEKLFF. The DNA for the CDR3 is TGTGCCACCAGCAGAGATCGGCAGGGGGCAACTAATGAAAAACTGTTTTTT.